The rows below give T cell receptor beta chains drawn from one sample of a study of control samples from healthy donors and cancer patients. Profiling relied on immunoSEQ multiplex PCR, and the TCRdb table lists in-frame clones only, not all of them. The data contain around 120,000 clones, approximately 94% of them seen just once; the ten biggest clones take up approximately 4%. What was sequenced was blood. These receptors all come from a man aged 25 to 40 in good health. Each CDR3 is given without its conserved first and last residue. Fields, in order: V gene, CDR3 protein.

v_gene: TRBV19
CDR3aa: AIGTEAF

v_gene: TRBV4-3
CDR3aa: ASSQDLSGNQPQH

v_gene: TRBV19
CDR3aa: ASSIQSYNEQF

v_gene: TRBV11-2
CDR3aa: ASSIGQGETEKLF

v_gene: TRBV19
CDR3aa: ASSRDSFYNEQF

v_gene: TRBV19
CDR3aa: ASSIGQGANEQY

v_gene: TRBV28
CDR3aa: ASNPQGAATGELF

v_gene: TRBV13
CDR3aa: ASSLEGGSTNEKLF

v_gene: TRBV18
CDR3aa: ASSADSNTEAF

v_gene: TRBV27
CDR3aa: ASRDGLSEKLF

v_gene: TRBV18
CDR3aa: ASSRILDSPYGYT

v_gene: TRBV7-2
CDR3aa: ASSLTRETQY

v_gene: TRBV4-2
CDR3aa: ASSQEGVLAGASYEQY

v_gene: TRBV6-2/TRBV6-3
CDR3aa: ASSYSRVQDRARGEQF

v_gene: TRBV28
CDR3aa: ASRGMGNQPQH

v_gene: TRBV6-2/TRBV6-3
CDR3aa: ASSYPLGLDTGELF

v_gene: TRBV9
CDR3aa: ASSVVPSGGTDTQY

v_gene: TRBV24-1
CDR3aa: ATRGGMNMNTEAF

v_gene: TRBV4-1
CDR3aa: ASSYRQVGSGNTIY

v_gene: TRBV24-1
CDR3aa: ATSDGALASTALQETQY

v_gene: TRBV7-2
CDR3aa: ASSSSGFTDTQY

v_gene: TRBV9
CDR3aa: ASSISQGSGNTIY